This T cell receptor (beta chain) was identified in a study of prognosis after radiotherapy for stage I lung cancer. In the study overall: The patient group included nobody who received concurrent therapy with stereotactic body radiotherapy.

Trimming took 3 bases from V and 3 from J; bases not matched to a gene: 5. The CDR3 spans 15 residues. Germline V CDR1 and CDR2: SGHAT, FQNNGV. This clonotype is categorized as medium-sized. Its matching antigen is unknown. Genomic DNA was the source, and TCR beta CDR3 was amplified from it by two-round multiplex PCR. TRBV and TRBJ genes each had their own specific primers in first-round PCR. Each CDR3 protein gets one entry after TCRdb re-called the multiplex PCR reads with MiXCR. Of tens of thousands of distinct CDR3 sequences in the sample, roughly 43% are singletons; the top ten hold 30% to 40%. At both of two time points, approximately 6.4 milliliters of peripheral blood were drawn. Whole-study results and caveats: Divergent TRBV and TRBJ gene usage has reportedly been observed between patients with and without metastases.

This chain connects TRBV11-2 to TRBJ1-2; TRBD1 agrees at 9 bases. Sequenced material: PBMCs, taken before or after stereotactic body radiation therapy (not recorded which). The sequence derives from a donor of 50 years or more with non-small cell lung cancer. The CDR3 nucleotides are TGTGCCAGCAGCTTCCTGGACAGGGGAGACTATGGCTACACCTTC. This gives the protein CASSFLDRGDYGYTF.